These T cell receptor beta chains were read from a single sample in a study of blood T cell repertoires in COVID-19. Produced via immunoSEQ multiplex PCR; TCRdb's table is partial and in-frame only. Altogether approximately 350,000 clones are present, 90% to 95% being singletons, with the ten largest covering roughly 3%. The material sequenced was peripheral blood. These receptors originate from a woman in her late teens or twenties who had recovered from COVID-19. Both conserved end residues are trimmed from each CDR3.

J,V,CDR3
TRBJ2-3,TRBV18,ASSPDGGYYTDTQY
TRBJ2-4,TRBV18,ASSPLGGRNIQY
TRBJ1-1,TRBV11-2,ASSLDNRNTEAF
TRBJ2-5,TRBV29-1,SVALGGETQY
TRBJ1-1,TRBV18,ASSPQGRTEAF
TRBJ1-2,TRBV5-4,ASSPDRNYGYT
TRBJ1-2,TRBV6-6,ATQGEKTPYGYT
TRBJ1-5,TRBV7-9,ASSRSDRGSNQPQH
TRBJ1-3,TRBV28,ASSSSGTGLLYTIY
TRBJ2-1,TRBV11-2,ASSLTSGSNEQF
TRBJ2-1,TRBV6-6,ASSWGTSGKQF
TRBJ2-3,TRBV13,ASSLGQGLGTQY
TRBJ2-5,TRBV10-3,AISDGREEDETQY
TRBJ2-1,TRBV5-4,ASGPWDEQF
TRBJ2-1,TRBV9,ASSVFGRLAGVPEQF
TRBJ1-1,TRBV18,ASSPQGAGTEAF
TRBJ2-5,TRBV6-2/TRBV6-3,ASSLQTGTQY
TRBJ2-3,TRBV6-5,ASSSPGHLSTDTQY
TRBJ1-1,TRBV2,ASSLTGSTEAF
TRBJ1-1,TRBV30,AWSVIRAGEAF
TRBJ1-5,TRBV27,ASSLSRGQGMFQPQH
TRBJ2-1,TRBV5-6,ASSLFLAGVVGYNEQF
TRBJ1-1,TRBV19,ASRPERRGTWTEAF
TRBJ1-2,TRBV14,ASSQEKRERSN
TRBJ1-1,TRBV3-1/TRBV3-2,ASSQVFGNTEAF
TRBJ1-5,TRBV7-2,ASSLGSYTPNKDQPQH
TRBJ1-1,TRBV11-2,ASSPGGTTEAF
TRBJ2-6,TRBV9,ASSVAHQGGYSGANVLT
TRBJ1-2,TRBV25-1,ASSTGHYGYT
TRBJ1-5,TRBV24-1,ATSDVGQGGNQPQH
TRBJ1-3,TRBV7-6,ASSPGTAGNTIY
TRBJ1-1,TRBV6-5,ASRVTGAF
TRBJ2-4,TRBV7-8,ASSPSGGAEKNIQY
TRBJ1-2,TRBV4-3,ASSQALGYYGYT
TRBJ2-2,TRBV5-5,ASSRHPGLAGGDTGELF
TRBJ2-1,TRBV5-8,ASSRGLASFSEQF
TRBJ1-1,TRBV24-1,ATSRTGGGTEAF
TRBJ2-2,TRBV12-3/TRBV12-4,ASSSDTGELF
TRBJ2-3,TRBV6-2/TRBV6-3,ASSYRMTGHRDTQY
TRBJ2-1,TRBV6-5,ASSSLSGRAGEQF
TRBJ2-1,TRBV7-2,ASSPTSGRANEQF
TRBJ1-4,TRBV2,ASDGTGGYEKLF
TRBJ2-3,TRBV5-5,ASSVPSPSGRRTGTDTQY
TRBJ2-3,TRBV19,ASSISSGTRTDTQY
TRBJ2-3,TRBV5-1,ASTNTPSRVGADTQY
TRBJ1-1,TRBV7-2,ASRNPGGTEAF
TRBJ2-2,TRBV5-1,ASSLELAGVAGELF
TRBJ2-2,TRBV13,ASSKKIGGEVNTGELF
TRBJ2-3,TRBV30,AWSPAGGPTQY
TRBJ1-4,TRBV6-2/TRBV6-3,ASSPTGTGSEKLF
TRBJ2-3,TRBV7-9,ASSQGGPTDTQY
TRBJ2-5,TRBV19,ASSQRASGKETQY
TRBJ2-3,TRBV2,ASSRRAGPRGFTQY
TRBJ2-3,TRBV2,ASSGVRTSEPTDTQY
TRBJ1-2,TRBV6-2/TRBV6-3,ASSRGGWVSLGYT